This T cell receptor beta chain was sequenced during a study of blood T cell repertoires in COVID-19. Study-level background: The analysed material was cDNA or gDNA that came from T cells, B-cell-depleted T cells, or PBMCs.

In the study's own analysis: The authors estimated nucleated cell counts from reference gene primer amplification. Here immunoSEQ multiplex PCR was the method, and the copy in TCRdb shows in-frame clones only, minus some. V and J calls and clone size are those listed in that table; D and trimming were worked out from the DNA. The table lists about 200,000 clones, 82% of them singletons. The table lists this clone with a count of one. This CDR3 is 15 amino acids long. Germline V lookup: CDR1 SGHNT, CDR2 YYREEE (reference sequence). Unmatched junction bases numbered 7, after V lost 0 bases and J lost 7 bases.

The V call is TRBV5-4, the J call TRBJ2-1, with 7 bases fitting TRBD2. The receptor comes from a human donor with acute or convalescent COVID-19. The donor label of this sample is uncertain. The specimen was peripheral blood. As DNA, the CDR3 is TGTGCCAGCAGCTTGGAGGCGGGGGAGTGGAATGAGCAGTTCTTC. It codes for CASSLEAGEWNEQFF.